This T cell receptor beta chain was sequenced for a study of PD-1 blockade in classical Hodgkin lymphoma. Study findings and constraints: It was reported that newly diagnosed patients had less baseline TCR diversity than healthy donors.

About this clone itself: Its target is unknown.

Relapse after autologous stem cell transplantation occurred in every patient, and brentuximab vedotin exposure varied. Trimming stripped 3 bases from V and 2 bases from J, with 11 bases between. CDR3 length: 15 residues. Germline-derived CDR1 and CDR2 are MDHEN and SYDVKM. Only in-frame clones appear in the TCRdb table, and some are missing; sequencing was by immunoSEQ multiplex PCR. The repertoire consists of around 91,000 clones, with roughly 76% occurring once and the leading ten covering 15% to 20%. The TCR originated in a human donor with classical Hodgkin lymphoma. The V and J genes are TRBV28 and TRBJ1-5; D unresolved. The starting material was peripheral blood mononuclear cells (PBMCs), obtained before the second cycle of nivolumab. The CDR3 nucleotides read TGTGCCAGCAGTTTGATCCTCCAGGGCAATCAGCCCCAGCATTTT. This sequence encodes CASSLILQGNQPQHF.